The 29 T cell receptor beta chains below were found in one sample sequenced in a study of T-cell reconstitution after alpha-beta-depleted transplantation in children. Unique molecular identifiers were incorporated during preparation of the TCRbeta library. TCRdb passed the PCR reads through MiXCR, listing each CDR3 protein once. The sample yields approximately 80,000 distinct CDR3 sequences, less than 15% seen once. The sequencing used PBMCs, mostly from graft donor cells, collected 180 days after TCRalphabeta/CD19-depleted stem cell transplant. The receptors were sampled from a male patient between 2 and 15 years old who had a stem cell transplant for acute lymphoblastic leukemia, so the T cells may come from the graft donor.

As concerns this clonotype: Since a much larger clone is just one base distant, this may be a read error. V and J are TRBV5-4 and TRBJ2-7, with TRBD1 as a possible D gene (6 bases). CDR1 SGHNT and CDR2 YYREEE come from the germline V gene (reference sequence). The CDR3 extends over 13 amino acids. V lost 3 bases, J lost 6 bases, and 13 bases lay in between. The CDR3 loop reads CASSSGQPCEQYF. In DNA form, the CDR3 reads TGTGCCAGCAGCTCTGGACAGCCCTGCGAGCAGTACTTC.

The chain uses TRBV4-3 and TRBJ2-7, with D tentatively TRBD2 (5 bases). Deletions cut 1 base from V and 2 bases from J, with 12 bases between. The CDR3 totals 15 residues. CDR1 is LGHNA and CDR2 is YSLEER in the germline V gene. The CDR3 region is CASSQGATTPYEQYF. In DNA form, the CDR3 reads TGCGCCAGCAGCCAAGGGGCGACTACCCCCTACGAGCAGTACTTC.

This clonotype was observed a handful of times. The chain has TRBV6-1 and TRBJ2-3, with D perhaps matching TRBD2 (5 bases). V was clipped by 8 bases and J by 1 base, with 16 bases between them. CDR1 is MNHNS and CDR2 is SASEGT in the germline V gene. This CDR3 contains 15 residues. In DNA form, the CDR3 reads TGTGCCAGCTCCTACCTAGCCGGGGGCACAGATACGCAGTATTTT. It is translated as CASSYLAGGTDTQYF.

V gene TRBV7-3 combines with J gene TRBJ2-1, with TRBD1 as a possible D gene (5 bases). The CDR3 is 15 residues long. Germline V gene lookup returns CDR1 SGHTA and CDR2 FQGTGA. Trimming stripped 1 base from V and 2 bases from J, with 9 bases between. The CDR3 DNA reads as TGTGCCAGCAGCTTAAGAGGACAAGCCTACAATGAGCAGTTCTTC. This encodes CASSLRGQAYNEQFF.

This clonotype has only a few counts. The chain uses TRBV10-3 and TRBJ1-1, with D possibly matching TRBD1 (6 bases). V was clipped by 7 bases and J by 1 base, with 16 bases between them. CDR3 length equals 15 residues. CDR1 and CDR2 (germline): ENHRY, SYGVKD. CDR3 sequence: CAITRGQPGNTEAFF. The CDR3 bases are TGTGCCATCACCCGAGGACAGCCAGGGAACACTGAAGCTTTCTTT.

In its sample, this clonotype was seen a few times. The J gene is TRBJ1-2, the V gene TRBV28; tentative D call: TRBD1 (6 bases). The length of the CDR3 is 14 residues. The V end was cut by 7 bases, the J end by 8 bases, with 20 bases between. Germline lookup yields CDR1 MDHEN and CDR2 SYDVKM. The CDR3, as DNA: TGTGCCAGCACTCCGGGACAATCACTACGAGGCTACACCTTC. Translation gives CASTPGQSLRGYTF.

This clonotype was detected many times. The chain is built from TRBV7-9 and TRBJ2-3, with D maybe TRBD2 (5 bases). The V gene lost 1 base and the J gene lost 6 bases, with 11 bases spanning the gap. Germline values: CDR1 SEHNR, CDR2 FQNEAQ (reference sequence). CDR3 length: 14 amino acids. As DNA, the CDR3 is TGTGCCAGCAGCTTAGAACGCCGCGGGGATACGCAGTATTTT. Translating gives CASSLERRGDTQYF.

The count of this clonotype is one. The chain combines TRBV6-5 with TRBJ2-2, with D maybe TRBD2 (5 bases). From germline, CDR1 is MNHEY and CDR2 SVGAGI. This CDR3 spans 15 amino acids. V lost 2 bases and J lost 3, with 10 bases in between. The CDR3 DNA is TGTGCCAGCAGTTACACCAGCGGCTACACCGGGGAGCTGTTTTTT. It is translated as CASSYTSGYTGELFF.

This clonotype was counted only a few times. The rearrangement links TRBV6-5 to TRBJ2-2, with 7 bases fitting TRBD2. V lost 0 bases and J lost 6; bases outside the gene matches: 4. This CDR3 region has 15 residues. Germline V gives CDR1 MNHEY, CDR2 SVGAGI. CDR3 loop: CASSYSAGDSGELFF. In DNA form, the CDR3 reads TGTGCCAGCAGTTACTCGGCGGGGGACTCCGGGGAGCTGTTTTTT.

This clonotype was seen a handful of times. The chain employs TRBV20-1 and TRBJ1-2; tentative D call: TRBD1 (5 bases). Deletions cut 1 base from V and 7 bases from J, with 13 bases between. The length of the CDR3 is 13 residues. The germline gives CDR1 DFQATT, CDR2 SNEGSKA (reference sequence). In DNA, the CDR3 is TGCAGTGCTAGAGGAAGAGGGGAGGGTGGCTACACCTTC. Its protein product is CSARGRGEGGYTF.

The chain recombines TRBV27 with TRBJ1-1; D remains unclear. V shed 4 bases and J shed 6 bases, with 12 bases lying between them. CDR3 size: 13 residues. CDR1 and CDR2 (germline): MNHEY, SMNVEV (reference sequence). CDR3 DNA sequence: TGTGCCAGCAGTTGGACTCCCGGGGCTGAAGCTTTCTTT. This encodes CASSWTPGAEAFF.

The chain joins TRBV5-1 to TRBJ1-2, with TRBD1 matching 7 bases. V lost 0 bases and J lost 5; bases outside the gene matches: 7. Germline lookup yields CDR1 SGHRS and CDR2 YFSETQ. The CDR3 consists of 15 residues. CDR3 sequence: CASSLADRASYGYTF. The CDR3 coding sequence is TGCGCCAGCAGCTTGGCCGACAGGGCTTCTTATGGCTACACCTTC.

This clonotype has ten or more counts. The chain links TRBV24-1 to TRBJ2-2, with D tentatively TRBD1 (6 bases). The CDR3 runs to 16 residues. From germline, CDR1 is KGHDR and CDR2 SFDVKD. Trimming left V 4 bases short and J 4 bases short, with 15 bases between. The CDR3 DNA follows: TGTGCCACCAGTGACCGACCGACAGGCCTCACCGGGGAGCTGTTTTTT. Its protein is CATSDRPTGLTGELFF.

This chain connects TRBV18 to TRBJ2-7; tentative D call: TRBD2 (5 bases). Trimming took off 3 bases at V and 5 bases at J, with 17 bases between the two ends. CDR1 and CDR2 (germline): KGHSH, LQKENI. The CDR3 extends over 15 amino acids. For the CDR3, the DNA is TGTGCCAGCTCACCTCTACCGACTACGACAAACGAGCAGTACTTC. Its translation: CASSPLPTTTNEQYF.

This clonotype showed up many times. The genes are TRBV27 and TRBJ1-5; maybe TRBD1 (6 bases). Trimming removed 6 bases from V and 6 bases from J, with 12 bases in between. This CDR3 is 13 amino acids long. Germline V gives CDR1 MNHEY, CDR2 SMNVEV (reference sequence). CDR3 residues: CASRGQLLQPQHF. CDR3 bases: TGTGCCAGCAGAGGACAGCTTCTTCAGCCCCAGCATTTT.

This chain uses TRBV6-5 with TRBJ1-6, with D perhaps TRBD1 (6 bases). The germline CDR1 and CDR2 sequences are MNHEY and SVGAGI. V gave up 4 bases and J gave up 12 bases, with 13 bases separating them. The CDR3 is made up of 13 amino acids. The CDR3 protein is CASSLGQGRPLHF. The CDR3 nucleotides are TGTGCCAGCAGTTTAGGCCAGGGGAGACCCCTCCACTTT.

The V call is TRBV25-1, the J call TRBJ2-3; D gene uncertain. The germline V gene has CDR1 MGHDK and CDR2 SYGVNS. The CDR3 spans 12 residues. V shed 1 base and J shed 8 bases, with 7 bases lying between them. The CDR3: CASSESTGTQYF. DNA for the CDR3: TGTGCCAGCAGTGAATCTACCGGTACGCAGTATTTT.

The gene calls are TRBV7-3 and TRBJ2-2; D is unresolved. Germline lookup yields CDR1 SGHTA and CDR2 FQGTGA. The CDR3 extends over 17 amino acids. Trimming removed 5 bases at V and 3 bases at J, with 19 bases between. CDR3 region: CASSPLGVTVHTGELFF. The CDR3 bases are TGTGCCAGCAGCCCACTCGGAGTTACGGTCCACACCGGGGAGCTGTTTTTT.

This chain connects TRBV11-1 to TRBJ2-7, with D tentatively TRBD1 (5 bases). The V end lost 3 bases, the J end lost 4 bases, and 10 bases lay between the germline ends. CDR3 length equals 13 residues. CDR1 and CDR2 (germline): SGHAT, FQDESV (reference sequence). In nucleotides, the CDR3 is TGTGCCAGCAGCTTTCGTCAGGGTTACGAGCAGTACTTC. Protein sequence: CASSFRQGYEQYF.

The sample holds many counts of this clonotype. The chain is built from TRBV20-1 and TRBJ1-6, with D perhaps TRBD1 (5 bases). Looked up from germline, CDR1 is DFQATT and CDR2 is SNEGSKA (reference sequence). V lost 4 bases and J lost 5, with 9 bases in between. The CDR3 loop spans 13 amino acids. The CDR3 reads CSATGTNNSPLHF. The CDR3 bases are TGCAGTGCTACGGGGACCAATAATTCACCCCTCCACTTT.

This clonotype was detected once. V gene TRBV7-6 combines with J gene TRBJ2-3; TRBD2 might be the D (5 bases). The CDR3 length is 17 residues. V lost 1 base and J 0 bases, leaving 14 bases between the germline ends. Looked up from germline, CDR1 is SGHVS and CDR2 is FNYEAQ. The CDR3 sequence is CASSLVPGVPSTDTQYF. The DNA for the CDR3 is TGTGCCAGCAGCTTAGTCCCCGGGGTCCCTAGCACAGATACGCAGTATTTT.

The chain links TRBV7-2 to TRBJ2-5; no clear D. The germline V gene has CDR1 SGHTA and CDR2 FQGNSA. The CDR3 runs 12 residues. Between the trimmed V and J ends, which lost 1 base and 5 bases, there was a span of 5 bases. In DNA, the CDR3 is TGTGCCAGCAGCTTAGATAGCGAGACCCAGTACTTC. Translated: CASSLDSETQYF.

J is TRBJ1-2 and V is TRBV6-5, with D possibly matching TRBD1 (6 bases). V was pared by 7 bases and J by 7 bases, with 13 bases between. The CDR3 totals 12 residues. CDR1 is MNHEY, CDR2 SVGAGI, per germline. In DNA, the CDR3 is TGTGCCAGCAAGAGTACAGGGTCTGGCTACACCTTC. This codes for CASKSTGSGYTF.

The chain couples TRBV12-3 or TRBV12-4 to TRBJ2-7; 9 nucleotides match TRBD1. V lost 4 bases to trimming and J lost 3 bases; unmatched junction nucleotides: 1. The CDR3 totals 13 residues. The CDR3 DNA sequence: TGTGCCAGCAGTTACAGGGGGCTCTACGAGCAGTACTTC. This translates into CASSYRGLYEQYF.

This clonotype was recorded many times. The V and J genes are TRBV4-3 and TRBJ2-7; 8 positions match TRBD1. V lost 4 bases, J lost 3 bases, and 5 bases stayed unmatched. This CDR3 has 14 amino acids. The germline V gene encodes CDR1 LGHNA and CDR2 YSLEER. The CDR3 bases are TGCGCCAGCAGCCGAGGACAGGGTGTCTACGAGCAGTACTTC. It yields the protein CASSRGQGVYEQYF.

This clonotype was seen only a few times. The chain has TRBV20-1 and TRBJ2-5; 8 bases map to TRBD2. This CDR3 region has 16 residues. Germline V gene sequence: CDR1 DFQATT, CDR2 SNEGSKA (reference sequence). J was trimmed by 5 bases and V by 0 bases; bases with no gene match: 11. The CDR3 DNA sequence: TGCAGTGCTAGAGATGGGCGAGCGGGGGTGGTGGAGACCCAGTACTTC. Translated, it gives CSARDGRAGVVETQYF.

The chain combines TRBV4-3 with TRBJ2-5; maybe TRBD1 (6 bases). Germline V CDR1 and CDR2: LGHNA, YSLEER. V lost 5 bases and J 4 bases, leaving 11 bases between the germline ends. The CDR3 loop spans 13 amino acids. The CDR3 sequence is CASSKSRGETQYF. The CDR3 DNA reads TGCGCCAGCAGCAAGTCCAGGGGAGAGACCCAGTACTTC.

The chain joins TRBV5-5 to TRBJ2-1, with 9 bases aligning to TRBD1. This CDR3 has 14 residues. V lost 0 bases to trimming and J lost 7 bases; unmatched junction nucleotides: 2. Germline V gene sequence: CDR1 SGHKS, CDR2 YYEKEE (reference sequence). CDR3 DNA sequence: TGTGCCAGCAGCTTGGCAGGACAGGGGAATGAGCAGTTCTTC. This encodes CASSLAGQGNEQFF.

There are a few counts of this clonotype. The V call is TRBV6-5, the J call TRBJ1-1; unclear D gene. The CDR3 sequence is 18 residues long. Germline CDR1 is MNHEY and CDR2 is SVGAGI. V lost 2 bases to trimming and J lost 0 bases, with 19 bases between them. For the CDR3, the DNA is TGTGCCAGCAGTTACCCCCCTTTCTTGCAGATAATGAACACTGAAGCTTTCTTT. Translation: CASSYPPFLQIMNTEAFF.